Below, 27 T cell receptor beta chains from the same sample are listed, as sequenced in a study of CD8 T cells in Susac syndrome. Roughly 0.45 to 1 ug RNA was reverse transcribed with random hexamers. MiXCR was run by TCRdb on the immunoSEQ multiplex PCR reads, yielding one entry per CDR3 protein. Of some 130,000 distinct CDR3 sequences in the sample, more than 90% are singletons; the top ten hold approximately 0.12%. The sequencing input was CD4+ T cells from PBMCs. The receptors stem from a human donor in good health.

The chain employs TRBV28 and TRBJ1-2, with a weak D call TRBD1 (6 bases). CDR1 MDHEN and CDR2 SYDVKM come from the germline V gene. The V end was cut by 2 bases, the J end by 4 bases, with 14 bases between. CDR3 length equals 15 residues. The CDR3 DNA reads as TGTGCCAGCAGTTTAGAGATAGGGGGGATCTATGGCTACACCTTC. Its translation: CASSLEIGGIYGYTF.

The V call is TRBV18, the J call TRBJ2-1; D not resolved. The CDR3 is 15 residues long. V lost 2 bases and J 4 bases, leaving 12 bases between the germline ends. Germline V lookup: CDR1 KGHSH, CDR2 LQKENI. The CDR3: CASSPRSSGYNEQFF. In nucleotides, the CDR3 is TGTGCCAGCTCACCAAGATCCTCTGGTTACAATGAGCAGTTCTTC.

The CDR3 loop is CASSQSIGQDWFPLAKNIQYF. CDR3 DNA: TGCGCCAGCAGTCAATCGATTGGGCAAGATTGGTTTCCCCTGGCCAAAAACATTCAGTACTTC. The chain recombines TRBV23-1 with TRBJ2-4; D is ambiguous. TRBV23-1 is identified as an open reading frame with a role that is uncertain. The CDR3 is 21 residues long. Between the trimmed V and J ends, which lost 0 bases and 1 base, there was a span of 25 bases.

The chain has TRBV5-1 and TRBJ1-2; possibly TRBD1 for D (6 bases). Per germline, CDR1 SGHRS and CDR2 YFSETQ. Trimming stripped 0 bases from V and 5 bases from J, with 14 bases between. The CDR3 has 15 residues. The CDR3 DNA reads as TGCGCCAGCAGCTTGGCCCCAGGGGAAGGATATGGCTACACCTTC. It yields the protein CASSLAPGEGYGYTF.

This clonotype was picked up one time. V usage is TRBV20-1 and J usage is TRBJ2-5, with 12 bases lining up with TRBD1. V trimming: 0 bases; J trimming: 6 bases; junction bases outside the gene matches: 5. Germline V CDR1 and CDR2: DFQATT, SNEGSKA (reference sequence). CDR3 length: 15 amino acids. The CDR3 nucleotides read TGCAGTGCTAGAGAGGGGACAGGGGGCACCCAGACCCAGTACTTC. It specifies CSAREGTGGTQTQYF.

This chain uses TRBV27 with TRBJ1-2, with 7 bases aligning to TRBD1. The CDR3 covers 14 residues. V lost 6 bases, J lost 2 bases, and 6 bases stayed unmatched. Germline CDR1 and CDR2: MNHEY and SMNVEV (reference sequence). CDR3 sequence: CASSPKTGNYGYTF. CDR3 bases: TGTGCCAGCAGCCCGAAGACAGGGAACTATGGCTACACCTTC.

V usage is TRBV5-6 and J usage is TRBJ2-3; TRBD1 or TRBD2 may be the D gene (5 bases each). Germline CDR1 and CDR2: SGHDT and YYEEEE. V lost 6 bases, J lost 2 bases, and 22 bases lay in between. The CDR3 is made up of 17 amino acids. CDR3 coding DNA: TGTGCCAGCACCTCCGGACCGGGACGGACACTCACAGATACGCAGTATTTT. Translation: CASTSGPGRTLTDTQYF.

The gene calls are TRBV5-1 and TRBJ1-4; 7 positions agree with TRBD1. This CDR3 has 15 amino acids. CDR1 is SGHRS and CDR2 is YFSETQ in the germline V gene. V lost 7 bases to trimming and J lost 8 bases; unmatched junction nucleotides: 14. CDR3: CASSEQGRDNEKLFF. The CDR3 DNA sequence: TGCGCCAGCTCGGAACAGGGGCGGGATAACGAAAAACTGTTTTTT.

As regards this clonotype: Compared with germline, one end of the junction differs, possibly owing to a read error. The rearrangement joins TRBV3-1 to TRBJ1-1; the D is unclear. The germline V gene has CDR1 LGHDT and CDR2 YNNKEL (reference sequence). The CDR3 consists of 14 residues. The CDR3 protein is CASSEEARNTEAFF. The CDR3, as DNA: TGTGCCAGCAGCGAAGAGGCTCGGAACACTGAAGCTTTCTTT.

The CDR3 coding sequence is TGCAGCGTTGCGTGGGACTACCAAGAGACCCAGTACTTC. This codes for CSVAWDYQETQYF. The rearrangement links TRBV29-1 to TRBJ2-5; D may be TRBD2 (6 bases). CDR1 SQVTM and CDR2 ANQGSEA come from the germline V gene. The CDR3 runs to 13 residues. The V and J ends lost 4 bases and 0 bases respectively, with 9 bases between them.

Here the CDR3 DNA reads TGTGCCAGCAGTAAACAGGGATCCGGGGAGCTGTTTTTT. It specifies CASSKQGSGELFF. The genes are TRBV6-5 and TRBJ2-2; tentatively, D is TRBD1 (6 bases). From germline, CDR1 is MNHEY and CDR2 SVGAGI. This CDR3 region has 13 residues. Trimming pared 5 bases from V and 6 bases from J, leaving 10 bases between.

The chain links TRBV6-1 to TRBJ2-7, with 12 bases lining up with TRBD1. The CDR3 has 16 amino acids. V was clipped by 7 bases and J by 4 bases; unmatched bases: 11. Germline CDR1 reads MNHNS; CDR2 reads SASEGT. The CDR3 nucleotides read TGTGCCAGCACCCACCAGGGGACAGGGGGCATTTACGAGCAGTACTTC. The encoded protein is CASTHQGTGGIYEQYF.

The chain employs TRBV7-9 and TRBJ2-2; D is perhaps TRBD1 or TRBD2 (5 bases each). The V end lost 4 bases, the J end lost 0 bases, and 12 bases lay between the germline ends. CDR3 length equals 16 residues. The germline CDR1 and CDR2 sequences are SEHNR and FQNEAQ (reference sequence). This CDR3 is CASSSGRATNTGELFF. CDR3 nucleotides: TGTGCCAGCAGCTCGGGACGGGCAACGAACACCGGGGAGCTGTTTTTT.

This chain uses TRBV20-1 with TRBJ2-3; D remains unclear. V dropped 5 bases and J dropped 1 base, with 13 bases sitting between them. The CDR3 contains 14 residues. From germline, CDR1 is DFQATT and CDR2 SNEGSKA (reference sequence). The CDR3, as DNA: TGCAGTGCTGTTGCCCTTGCGGGCACAGATACGCAGTATTTT. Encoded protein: CSAVALAGTDTQYF.

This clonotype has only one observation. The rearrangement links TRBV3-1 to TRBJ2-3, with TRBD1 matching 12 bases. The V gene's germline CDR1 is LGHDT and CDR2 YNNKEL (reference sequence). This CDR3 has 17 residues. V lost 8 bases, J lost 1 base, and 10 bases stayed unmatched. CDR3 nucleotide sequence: TGTGCCAGCCGGACAGGGACAGGGGGCGCGGGCACAGATACGCAGTATTTT. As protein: CASRTGTGGAGTDTQYF.

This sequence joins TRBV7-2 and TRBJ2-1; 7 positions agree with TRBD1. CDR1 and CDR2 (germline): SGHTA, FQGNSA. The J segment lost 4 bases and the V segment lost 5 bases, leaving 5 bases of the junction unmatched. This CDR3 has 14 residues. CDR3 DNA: TGTGCCAGCAGCCCGGGGACAGCATACAATGAGCAGTTCTTC. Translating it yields CASSPGTAYNEQFF.

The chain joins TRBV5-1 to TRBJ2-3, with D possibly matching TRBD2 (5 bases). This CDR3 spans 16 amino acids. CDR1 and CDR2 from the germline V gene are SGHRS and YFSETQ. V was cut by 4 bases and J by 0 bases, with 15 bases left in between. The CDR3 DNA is TGCGCCAGCAGCCCGCCGGACTTGGCTAGCACAGATACGCAGTATTTT. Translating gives CASSPPDLASTDTQYF.

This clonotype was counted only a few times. The CDR3 DNA follows: TGCAGTGCTGGCCAGGGAGCCTACGAGCAGTACTTC. It codes for CSAGQGAYEQYF. The J gene is TRBJ2-7, the V gene TRBV20-1; D is possibly TRBD1 or TRBD2 (5 bases each). V dropped 5 bases and J dropped 2 bases, with 10 bases sitting between them. This CDR3 region has 12 residues. From germline, CDR1 is DFQATT and CDR2 SNEGSKA (reference sequence).

CDR3: CASGTGTYEQYF. In nucleotides, the CDR3 is TGTGCCTCCGGGACAGGAACCTACGAGCAGTACTTC. This sequence joins TRBV30 and TRBJ2-7, with 8 bases fitting TRBD1. CDR3 size: 12 residues. J lost 2 bases, V lost 7 bases, and 4 bases had no gene match. Germline V CDR1 and CDR2: GTSNPN, SVGIG (reference sequence). The variable domain in full, with the rest retrieved from reference TRBV30 and TRBJ2-7, is SQTIHQWPATLVQPVGSPLSLECTVEGTSNPNLYWYRQAAGRGLQLLFYSVGIGQISSEVPQNLSASRPQDRQFILSSKKLLLSDSGFYLCASGTGTYEQYFGPGTRLTVT.

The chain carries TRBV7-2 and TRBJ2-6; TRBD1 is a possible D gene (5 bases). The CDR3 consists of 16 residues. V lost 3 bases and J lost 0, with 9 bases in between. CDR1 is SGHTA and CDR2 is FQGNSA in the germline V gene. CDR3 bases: TGTGCCAGCAGCTTTCAGGGCAACTCTGGGGCCAACGTCCTGACTTTC. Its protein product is CASSFQGNSGANVLTF.

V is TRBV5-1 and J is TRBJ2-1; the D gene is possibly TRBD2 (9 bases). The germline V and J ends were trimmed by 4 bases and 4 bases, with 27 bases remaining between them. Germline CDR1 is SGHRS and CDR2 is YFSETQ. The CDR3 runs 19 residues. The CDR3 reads CASSAARGQGLASYNEQFF. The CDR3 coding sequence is TGCGCCAGCAGCGCCGCCAGGGGGCAGGGACTAGCTAGTTACAATGAGCAGTTCTTC.

In DNA, the CDR3 is TGTGCCAGCTCACCACCAGGGACGGACATTCAGTACTTC. Translating gives CASSPPGTDIQYF. V and J are TRBV18 and TRBJ2-4, with D perhaps given as TRBD1 or TRBD2 (5 bases each). The CDR3 has 13 residues. In germline, CDR1 is KGHSH, CDR2 LQKENI. With 0 bases removed from V and 8 bases from J, the gap between germline ends came to 8 bases.

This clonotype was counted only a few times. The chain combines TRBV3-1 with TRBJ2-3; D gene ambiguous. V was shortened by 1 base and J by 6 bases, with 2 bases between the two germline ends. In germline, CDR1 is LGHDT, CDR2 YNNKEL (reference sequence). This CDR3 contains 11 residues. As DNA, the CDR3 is TGTGCCAGCAGCCAAGCGGATACGCAGTATTTT. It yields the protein CASSQADTQYF.

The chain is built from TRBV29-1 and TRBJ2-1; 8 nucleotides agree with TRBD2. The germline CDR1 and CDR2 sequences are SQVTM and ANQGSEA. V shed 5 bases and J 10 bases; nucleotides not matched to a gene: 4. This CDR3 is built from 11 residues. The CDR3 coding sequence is TGCAGCGTTTCCCGACTAGCGGAGCAGTTCTTC. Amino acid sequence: CSVSRLAEQFF.

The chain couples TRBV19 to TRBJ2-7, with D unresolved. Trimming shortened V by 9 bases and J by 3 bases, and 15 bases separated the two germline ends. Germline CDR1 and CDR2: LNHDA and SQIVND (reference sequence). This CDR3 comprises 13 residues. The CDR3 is CASRPPNDYEQYF. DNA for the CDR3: TGTGCCAGCCGACCCCCTAATGACTACGAGCAGTACTTC.

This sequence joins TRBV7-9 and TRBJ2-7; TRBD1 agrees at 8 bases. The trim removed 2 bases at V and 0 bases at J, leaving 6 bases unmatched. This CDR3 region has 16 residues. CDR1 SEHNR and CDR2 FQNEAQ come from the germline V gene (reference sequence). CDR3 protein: CASSLRTGGISYEQYF. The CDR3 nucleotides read TGTGCCAGCAGCTTACGAACAGGGGGAATCTCCTACGAGCAGTACTTC. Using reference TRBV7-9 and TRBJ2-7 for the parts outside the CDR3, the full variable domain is DTGVSQNPRHKITKRGQNVTFRCDPISEHNRLYWYRQTLGQGPEFLTYFQNEAQLEKSRLLSDRFSAERPKGSFSTLEIQRTEQGDSAMYLCASSLRTGGISYEQYFGPGTRLTVT.

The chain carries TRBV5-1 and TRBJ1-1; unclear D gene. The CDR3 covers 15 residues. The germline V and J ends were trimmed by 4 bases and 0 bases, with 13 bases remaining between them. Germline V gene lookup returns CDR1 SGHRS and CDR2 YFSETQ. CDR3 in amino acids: CASSAQLFMNTEAFF. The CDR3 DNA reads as TGCGCCAGCAGCGCACAGCTTTTCATGAACACTGAAGCTTTCTTT.